The clone carrying this T cell receptor beta chain was seen more than once but under ten times. As yet, its antigen is unknown. Primers included in the PCR were 60 Vbeta and 13 Jbeta primers. The method was immunoSEQ multiplex PCR; TCRdb's version includes in-frame clones alone and lacks a portion of them. The sample has some 150,000 clones; 75% to 90% are singletons. This sample was taken from a study of cytomegalovirus exposure and HLA in healthy donors. The germline V gene encodes CDR1 MDHEN and CDR2 SYDVKM. Trimming pared 5 bases from V and 4 bases from J, leaving 17 bases between. There are 15 residues in the CDR3. Study-wide results and caveats: HLA allele associations emerged for around 15,000 TCR beta sequences in a later analysis, at 0.05 false discovery rate.

Sequenced input: PBMCs. This TCR derives from a young man in good health and CMV-seronegative. The rearrangement joins TRBV28 to TRBJ1-2; D gene ambiguous. The CDR3 sequence is CASSTDGVGIYGYTF. The CDR3 bases are TGTGCCAGCAGTACCGACGGGGTAGGGATCTATGGCTACACCTTC.